This T cell receptor (beta chain) was sequenced for a study of T cell responses to AZD1222 COVID-19 vaccine. Whole-study results and caveats: Increased Spike-specific TCR breadth and depth were observed after two AZD1222 doses. As reported, nearly half of all spike-specific TCRs target variant regions that are unmutated.

After removal of 0 bases from V and 9 bases from J, the junction contained 14 bases not matched to a gene. The CDR3 sequence is 17 residues long. Germline-derived CDR1 and CDR2 are LNHDA and SQIVND (reference sequence). Of note for this clone: Its antigen remains unidentified.

Sequenced by immunoSEQ multiplex PCR; TCRdb stores in-frame clones only, minus some. Among over 75,000 clones, approximately 88% were seen once, and the ten largest hold over 2%. The specimen was peripheral blood, collected on day 0 of AZD1222 vaccination. The receptor was isolated from an adult in good health. The rearrangement links TRBV19 to TRBJ2-1, with TRBD2 matching 7 bases. CDR3 sequence (DNA): TGTGCCAGTAGTATAGATCTCGAGACTAGCTTCCAGGGTGAGCAGTTCTTC. Residues: CASSIDLETSFQGEQFF.